One T cell receptor (beta chain) is described in this entry. What it binds is unknown. These data are taken from a study of CD8+CD57+ T cells in acquired aplastic anemia. Study details: An average of roughly 3 ug of DNA was obtained from sorted CD4+ and CD8+ cells.

Overall study findings and caveats: Significant differences in CD8+ Simpson's diversity were not observed between patients and controls.

Patients selected for sequencing had displayed CD8+CD57+ cell expansion by flow cytometry. TCR beta VDJ and CDR3 profiling used genomic DNA as template. MiXCR, applied by TCRdb to the reads, yields one record per CDR3 protein. There are approximately 250,000 distinct CDR3 sequences in the sample; 65% to 90% occur only once, and roughly 42% lies in the top ten. The CDR3 length is 16 residues. Germline V gene data show CDR1 as SGDLS and CDR2 as YYNGEE. V was pared by 0 bases and J by 8 bases, with 20 bases between. The origin of this receptor is a human donor with aplastic anemia. Source material: sorted CD4+, CD8+, or CD8+CD57+ T cells (not recorded which) from PBMCs. V and J are TRBV9 and TRBJ1-2, with D maybe TRBD1 (6 bases). The CDR3 DNA reads TGTGCCAGCAGCGTAGGACTAGGGGACACAGATACGGGCTACACCTTC. It encodes CASSVGLGDTDTGYTF.